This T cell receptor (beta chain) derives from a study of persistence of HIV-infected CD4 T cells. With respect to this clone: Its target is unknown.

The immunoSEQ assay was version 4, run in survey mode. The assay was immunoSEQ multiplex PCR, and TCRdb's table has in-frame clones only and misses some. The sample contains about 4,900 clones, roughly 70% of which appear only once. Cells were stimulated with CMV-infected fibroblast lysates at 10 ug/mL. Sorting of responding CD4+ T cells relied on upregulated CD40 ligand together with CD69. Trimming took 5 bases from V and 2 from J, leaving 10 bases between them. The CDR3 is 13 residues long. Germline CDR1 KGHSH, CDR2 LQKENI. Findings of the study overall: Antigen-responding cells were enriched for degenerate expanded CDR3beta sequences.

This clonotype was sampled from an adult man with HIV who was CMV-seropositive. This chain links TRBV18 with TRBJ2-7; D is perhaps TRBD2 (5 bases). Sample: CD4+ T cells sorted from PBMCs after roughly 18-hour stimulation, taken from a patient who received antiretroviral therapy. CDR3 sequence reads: CASSATGAYEQYF. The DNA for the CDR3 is TGTGCCAGCTCAGCTACCGGGGCCTACGAGCAGTACTTC.